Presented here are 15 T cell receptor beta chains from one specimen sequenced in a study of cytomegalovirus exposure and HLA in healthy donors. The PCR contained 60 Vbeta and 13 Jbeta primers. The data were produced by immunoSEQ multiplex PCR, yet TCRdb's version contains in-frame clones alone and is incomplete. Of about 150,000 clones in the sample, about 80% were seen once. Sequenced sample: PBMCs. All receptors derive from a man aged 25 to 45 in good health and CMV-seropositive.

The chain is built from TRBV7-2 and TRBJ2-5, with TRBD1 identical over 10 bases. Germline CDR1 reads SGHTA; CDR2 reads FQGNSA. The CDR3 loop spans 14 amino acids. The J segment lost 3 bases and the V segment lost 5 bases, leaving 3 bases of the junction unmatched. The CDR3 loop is CASSMGQGKETQYF. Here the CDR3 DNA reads TGTGCCAGCAGCATGGGACAGGGGAAAGAGACCCAGTACTTC.

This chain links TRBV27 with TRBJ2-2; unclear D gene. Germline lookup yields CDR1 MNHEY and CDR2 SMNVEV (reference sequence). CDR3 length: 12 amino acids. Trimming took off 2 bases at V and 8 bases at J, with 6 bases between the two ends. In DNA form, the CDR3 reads TGTGCCAGCAGTTTAGGTCTAGGGGAGCTGTTTTTT. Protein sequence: CASSLGLGELFF.

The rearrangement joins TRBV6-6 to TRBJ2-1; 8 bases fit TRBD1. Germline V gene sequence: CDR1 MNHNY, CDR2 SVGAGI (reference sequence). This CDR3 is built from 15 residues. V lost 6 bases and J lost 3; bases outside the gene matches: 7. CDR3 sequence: CASRQDRVSYNEQFF. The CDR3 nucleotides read TGTGCCAGCAGGCAGGACAGGGTGAGCTACAATGAGCAGTTCTTC.

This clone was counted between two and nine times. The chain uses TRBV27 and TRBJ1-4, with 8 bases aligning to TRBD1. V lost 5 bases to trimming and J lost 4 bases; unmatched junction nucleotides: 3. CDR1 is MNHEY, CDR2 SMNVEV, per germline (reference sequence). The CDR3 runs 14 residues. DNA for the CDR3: TGTGCCAGCAGTCGACAGGGGTATAATGAAAAACTGTTTTTT. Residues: CASSRQGYNEKLFF.

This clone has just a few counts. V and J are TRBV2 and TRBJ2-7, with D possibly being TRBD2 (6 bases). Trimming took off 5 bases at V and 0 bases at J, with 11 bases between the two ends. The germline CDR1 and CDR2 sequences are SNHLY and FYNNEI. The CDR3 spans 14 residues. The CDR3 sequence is CASSRGLGSYEQYF. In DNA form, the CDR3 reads TGTGCCAGCAGTAGGGGACTGGGCTCCTACGAGCAGTACTTC. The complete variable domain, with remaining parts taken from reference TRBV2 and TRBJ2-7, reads EPEVTQTPSHQVTQMGQEVILRCVPISNHLYFYWYRQILGQKVEFLVSFYNNEISEKSEIFDDQFSVERPDGSNFTLKIRSTKLEDSAMYFCASSRGLGSYEQYFGPGTRLTVT.

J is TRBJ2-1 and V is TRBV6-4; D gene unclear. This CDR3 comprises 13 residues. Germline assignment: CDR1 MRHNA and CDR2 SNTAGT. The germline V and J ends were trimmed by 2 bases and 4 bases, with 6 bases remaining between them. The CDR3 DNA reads TGTGCCAGCAGTGACCCCCCTTACAATGAGCAGTTCTTC. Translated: CASSDPPYNEQFF.

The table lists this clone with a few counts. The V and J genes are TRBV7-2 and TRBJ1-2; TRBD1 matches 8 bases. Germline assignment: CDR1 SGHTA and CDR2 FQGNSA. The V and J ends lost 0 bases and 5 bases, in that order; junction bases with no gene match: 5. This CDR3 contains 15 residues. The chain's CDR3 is CASSLAGQGGYGYTF. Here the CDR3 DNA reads TGTGCCAGCAGCTTAGCTGGACAGGGCGGGTATGGCTACACCTTC.

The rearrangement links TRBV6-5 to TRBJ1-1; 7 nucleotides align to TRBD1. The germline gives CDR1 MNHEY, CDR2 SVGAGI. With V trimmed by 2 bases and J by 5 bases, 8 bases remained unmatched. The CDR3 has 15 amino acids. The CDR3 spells CASSYGRQGKTEAFF. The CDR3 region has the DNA TGTGCCAGCAGTTACGGGAGACAGGGAAAGACTGAAGCTTTCTTT.

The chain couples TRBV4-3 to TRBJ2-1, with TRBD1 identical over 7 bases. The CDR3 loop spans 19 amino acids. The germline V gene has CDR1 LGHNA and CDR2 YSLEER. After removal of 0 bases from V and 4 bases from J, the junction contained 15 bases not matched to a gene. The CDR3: CASSQDYLDRDRLYNEQFF. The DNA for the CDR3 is TGCGCCAGCAGCCAAGACTACCTTGATCGGGACAGACTATACAATGAGCAGTTCTTC.

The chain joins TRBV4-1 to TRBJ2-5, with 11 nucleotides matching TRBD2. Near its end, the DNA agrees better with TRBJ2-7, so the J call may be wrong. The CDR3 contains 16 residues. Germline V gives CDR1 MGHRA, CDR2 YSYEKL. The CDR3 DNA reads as TGCGCCAGCAGCCGCGGCGGGACTAGCGGCTCCTACGAGCAGTACTTC. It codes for CASSRGGTSGSYEQYF.

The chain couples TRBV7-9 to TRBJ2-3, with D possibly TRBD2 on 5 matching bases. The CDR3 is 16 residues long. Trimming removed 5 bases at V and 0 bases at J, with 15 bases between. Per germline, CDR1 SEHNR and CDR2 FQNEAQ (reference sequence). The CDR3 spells CASSLGLRSSTDTQYF. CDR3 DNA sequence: TGTGCCAGCAGCCTAGGACTGAGGTCTAGCACAGATACGCAGTATTTT.

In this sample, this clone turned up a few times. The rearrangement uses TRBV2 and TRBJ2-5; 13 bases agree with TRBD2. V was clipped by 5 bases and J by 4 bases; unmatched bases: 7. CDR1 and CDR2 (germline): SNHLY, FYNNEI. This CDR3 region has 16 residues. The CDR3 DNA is TGTGCCAGCAGTAGGACTAGCGGGGGCCGGGGAGAGACCCAGTACTTC. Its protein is CASSRTSGGRGETQYF. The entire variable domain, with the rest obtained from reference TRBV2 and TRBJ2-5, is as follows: EPEVTQTPSHQVTQMGQEVILRCVPISNHLYFYWYRQILGQKVEFLVSFYNNEISEKSEIFDDQFSVERPDGSNFTLKIRSTKLEDSAMYFCASSRTSGGRGETQYFGPGTRLLVL.

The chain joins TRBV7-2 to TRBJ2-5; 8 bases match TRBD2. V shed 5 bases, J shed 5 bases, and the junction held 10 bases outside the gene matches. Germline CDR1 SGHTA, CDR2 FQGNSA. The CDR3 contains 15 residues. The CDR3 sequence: CASSPYGGATETQYF. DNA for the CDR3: TGTGCCAGCAGCCCCTACGGGGGGGCCACGGAGACCCAGTACTTC.

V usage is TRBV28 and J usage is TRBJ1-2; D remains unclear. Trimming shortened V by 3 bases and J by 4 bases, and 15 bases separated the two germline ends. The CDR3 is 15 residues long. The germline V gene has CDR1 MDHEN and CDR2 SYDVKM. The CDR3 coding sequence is TGTGCCAGCAGTTTCGGGGTAGGAACAGTCTATGGCTACACCTTC. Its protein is CASSFGVGTVYGYTF.

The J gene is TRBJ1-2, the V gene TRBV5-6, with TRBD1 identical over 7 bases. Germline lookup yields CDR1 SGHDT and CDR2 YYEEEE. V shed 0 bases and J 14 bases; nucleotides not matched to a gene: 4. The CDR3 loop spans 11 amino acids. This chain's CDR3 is CASSLGQGITF. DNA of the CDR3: TGTGCCAGCAGCTTGGGACAGGGTATAACCTTC.